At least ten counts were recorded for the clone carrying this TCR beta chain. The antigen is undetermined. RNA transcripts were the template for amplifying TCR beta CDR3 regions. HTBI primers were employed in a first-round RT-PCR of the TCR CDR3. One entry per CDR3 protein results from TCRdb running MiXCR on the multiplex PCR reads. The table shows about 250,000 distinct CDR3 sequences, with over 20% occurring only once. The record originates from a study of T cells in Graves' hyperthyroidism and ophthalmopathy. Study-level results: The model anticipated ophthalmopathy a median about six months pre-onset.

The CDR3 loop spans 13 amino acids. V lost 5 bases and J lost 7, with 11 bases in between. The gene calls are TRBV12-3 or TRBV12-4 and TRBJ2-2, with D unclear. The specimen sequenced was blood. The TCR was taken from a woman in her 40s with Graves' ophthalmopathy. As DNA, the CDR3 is TGTGCCAGCAGTCCCTCCGAATACGGGGAGCTGTTTTTT. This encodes CASSPSEYGELFF.